The clone carrying this T cell receptor beta chain came up a few times. Time point denoted: newly diagnosed GD, antithyroid drugs for less than 3 months. After RNA was extracted from PBMCs, the TCR library was made from it. Recruitment took place at an endocrinology department in Xi'an, China. The source of the sample is a study of regulatory T cells in long-lasting Graves disease. Relying on iRepertoire HTBI primers and Arm-PCR of CDR3 regions, the team built TCR beta libraries. TCRdb passed the multiplex PCR reads through MiXCR, listing each CDR3 protein once. Of some 500,000 distinct CDR3 sequences listed, about 16% were seen once; the top ten hold around 25%. Another study also made use of these data, one on T cells in Graves' hyperthyroidism and ophthalmopathy. As that study records: Most thyroid clonotypes expanded above 0.001 were also detected in blood.

This TCR came from a woman aged 35-60 years with Graves disease. Source: peripheral blood mononuclear cells (PBMCs), taken at new diagnosis, from a patient treated with antithyroid drugs.

This CDR3 is CAGRLPGGGYTF. CDR3 nucleotide sequence: TGTGCCGGCCGACTCCCAGGGGGTGGCTACACCTTC. V and J are TRBV28 and TRBJ1-2; TRBD1 agrees at 7 bases. The V and J ends lost 11 bases and 7 bases, in that order; junction bases with no gene match: 10. The CDR3 has 12 amino acids. Germline V gene lookup returns CDR1 MDHEN and CDR2 SYDVKM.